This T cell receptor (beta chain) was recorded in a study of a mutant IDH1 vaccine in newly diagnosed glioma. Turning to the study itself: Commencement of vaccination occurred 4-6 weeks following radiotherapy alone, or concurrently with temozolomide cycles. Treated patients showed a male proportion of approximately 62%, a female proportion of 37.5%, and a mean age of 40.4 years. Patients were pretreated with radiotherapy, temozolomide, or both, mostly both.

Sequencing was performed with immunoSEQ multiplex PCR; in TCRdb, only in-frame clones are kept and a portion is missing. The table has 12,000 or so clones, roughly 91% seen once. Time point noted: week 5, during vaccination. Each vaccine dose was 300 ug of mutant IDH1 20-mer peptide, with topical imiquimod. The table lists this clone with a count of one. Its antigen is currently unknown. This CDR3 is 14 amino acids long. V was shortened by 6 bases and J by 5 bases, with 14 bases between the two germline ends. CDR1 and CDR2 (germline): MDHEN, SYDVKM. This sample comprised PBMCs, obtained from a glioma patient whose treatment included an IDH1 peptide vaccine. The chain couples TRBV28 to TRBJ1-5; D unclear. This receptor was identified in a woman in her thirties or forties with glioma. Some clones in this sample may be carry-over from other donors' samples. The CDR3 loop reads CASRPRQDHQPQHF. The CDR3 region has the DNA TGTGCCAGCAGGCCACGCCAGGACCATCAGCCCCAGCATTTT.